This TCR beta chain originates from a study of identical twins. MiXCR, run by TCRdb on the 5' RACE reads, gives a single entry per CDR3 protein. The top ten hold about 2.1% of the sample, which has about 280,000 distinct CDR3 sequences, 8% to 9% seen once. This clonotype was seen at least ten times. CDR1 is SGHTA, CDR2 FQGTGA, per germline. V shed 2 bases and J shed 8 bases, with 10 bases lying between them. This CDR3 contains 13 residues. These data were likewise used in another study, on yellow fever vaccine responses in identical twins.

The material sequenced was memory (CD45RO+) T cells sorted from blood. This chain uses TRBV7-3 with TRBJ2-1; D call uncertain. The TCR sequence derives from a woman under 30 in good health. CDR3 protein: CASSLGLDDEQFF. In DNA form, the CDR3 reads TGTGCCAGCAGCTTAGGGTTGGATGATGAGCAGTTCTTC.